There are many counts of the clone carrying this T cell receptor beta chain. The data were obtained in a study of regulatory T cells in long-lasting Graves disease. Study context: Graves' cases, newly diagnosed, had used antithyroid drugs under 3 months.

Building the TCR beta libraries relied on iRepertoire HTBI primers, and CDR3 regions underwent Arm-PCR. TCRdb used MiXCR to reprocess the multiplex PCR reads, holding one entry per CDR3 protein. The table has 350,000 to 500,000 distinct CDR3 sequences, approximately 16% seen once. Time point given: newly diagnosed GD, antithyroid drugs for less than 3 months. Construction of the TCR library relied on RNA isolated from PBMCs. This sample also appeared in a second study, on T cells in Graves' hyperthyroidism and ophthalmopathy. As that report states: The study defined stable Graves' hyperthyroidism as no ophthalmopathy progression within 18 months.

The receptor comes from a woman aged 18-29 years with Graves disease. Specimen: peripheral blood mononuclear cells (PBMCs), collected at new diagnosis, from a patient treated with antithyroid drugs.

In DNA form, the CDR3 reads TGCAGCGCCCCATCGAATTCCTACAATGAGCAGTTCTTC. This translates into CSAPSNSYNEQFF. This sequence joins TRBV29-1 and TRBJ2-1; D gene unclear. Trimming cost V 7 bases and J 1 base, with 11 bases left between them. Germline V lookup: CDR1 SQVTM, CDR2 ANQGSEA. The length of the CDR3 is 13 residues.